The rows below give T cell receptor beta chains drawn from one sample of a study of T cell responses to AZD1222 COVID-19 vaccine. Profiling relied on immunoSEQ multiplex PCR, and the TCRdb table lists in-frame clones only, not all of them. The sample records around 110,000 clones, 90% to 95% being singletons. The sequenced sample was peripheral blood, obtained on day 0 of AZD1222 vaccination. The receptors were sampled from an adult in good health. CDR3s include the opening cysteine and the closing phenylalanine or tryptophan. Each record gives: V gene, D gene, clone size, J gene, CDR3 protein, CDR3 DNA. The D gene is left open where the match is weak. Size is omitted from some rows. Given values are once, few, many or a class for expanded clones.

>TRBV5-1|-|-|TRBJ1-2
CASMHLPGHREGGYTF
TGCGCCAGCATGCACCTCCCGGGACACCGGGAAGGGGGCTACACCTTC
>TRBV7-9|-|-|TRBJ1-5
CASKPRAGTAYQPQHF
TGTGCCAGCAAACCCAGAGCCGGGACGGCCTATCAGCCCCAGCATTTT
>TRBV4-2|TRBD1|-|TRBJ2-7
CASSPRDRREQYF
TGTGCCAGCAGCCCCCGGGACAGGCGCGAGCAGTACTTC
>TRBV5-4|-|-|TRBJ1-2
CASSPWGSYGYTF
TGTGCCAGCAGCCCGTGGGGGTCCTATGGCTACACCTTC
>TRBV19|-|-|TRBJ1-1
CASSSSRNTEAFF
TGTGCCAGTAGCAGCAGCAGGAACACTGAAGCTTTCTTT
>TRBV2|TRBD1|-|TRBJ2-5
CASSFRTGRNF
TGTGCCAGCAGTTTCAGGACAGGGAGGAACTTC
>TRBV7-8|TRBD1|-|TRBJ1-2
CASSSQGQGFYGYTF
TGTGCCAGCAGCTCCCAGGGACAGGGGTTTTATGGCTACACCTTC
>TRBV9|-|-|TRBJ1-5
CASSGTASNQPQHF
TGTGCCAGCAGCGGGACAGCTAGCAATCAGCCCCAGCATTTT
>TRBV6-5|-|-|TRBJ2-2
CASRAGEAGELFF
TGTGCCAGCAGGGCAGGGGAGGCCGGGGAGCTGTTTTTT
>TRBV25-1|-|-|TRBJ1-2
CASSDRLNYGYTF
TGTGCCAGCAGTGACCGGCTAAACTATGGCTACACCTTC
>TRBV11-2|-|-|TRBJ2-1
CASTGGSGAYNEQFF
TGTGCCAGCACCGGGGGCTCCGGGGCCTACAATGAGCAGTTCTTC
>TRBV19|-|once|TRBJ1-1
CASSTRTAGKLF
TGTGCCAGTAGTACGCGTACAGCGGGAAAACTCTTT
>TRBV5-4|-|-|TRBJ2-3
CASQHEKVVGTDTQYF
TGTGCCAGCCAACATGAGAAAGTCGTCGGCACAGATACGCAGTATTTT
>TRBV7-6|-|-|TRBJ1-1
CASSFRDAHTEAFF
TGTGCCAGCAGCTTCCGGGACGCGCACACTGAAGCTTTCTTT
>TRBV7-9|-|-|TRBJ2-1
CASIPGAGIYNEQFF
TGTGCCAGCATCCCCGGGGCGGGTATATACAATGAGCAGTTCTTC
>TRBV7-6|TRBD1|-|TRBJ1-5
CASSERPGQGWQPQHF
TGTGCCAGCAGCGAAAGACCAGGACAGGGTTGGCAGCCCCAGCATTTT
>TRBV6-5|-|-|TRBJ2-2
CASSYGPRELFF
TGTGCCAGCAGTTACGGTCCCCGGGAGCTGTTTTTT
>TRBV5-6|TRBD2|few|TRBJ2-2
CASRAGGPYYTGELFF
TGTGCCAGCAGAGCGGGGGGGCCCTATTACACCGGGGAGCTGTTTTTT
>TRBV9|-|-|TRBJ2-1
CASSVESLVRSSYNEQFF
TGTGCCAGCAGCGTAGAGTCCCTGGTGCGCAGCTCCTACAATGAGCAGTTCTTC
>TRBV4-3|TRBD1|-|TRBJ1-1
CASSQDRGLTEAFF
TGCGCCAGCAGCCAAGACAGGGGGCTGACTGAAGCTTTCTTT
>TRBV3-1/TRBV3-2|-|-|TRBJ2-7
CASSHGIGSGGFYEQYF
TGTGCCAGCAGCCATGGAATTGGGTCAGGGGGGTTCTACGAGCAGTACTTC
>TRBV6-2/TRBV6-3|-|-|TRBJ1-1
CASSYSSAYGTEAFF
TGTGCCAGCAGTTACTCGTCTGCATATGGCACTGAAGCTTTCTTT
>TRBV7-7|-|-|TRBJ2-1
CASSLDGAYNEQFF
TGTGCCAGCAGCTTAGACGGCGCTTACAATGAGCAGTTCTTC
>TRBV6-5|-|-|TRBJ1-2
CASSKYARGYGYTF
TGTGCCAGCAGCAAATACGCCAGAGGTTATGGCTACACCTTC
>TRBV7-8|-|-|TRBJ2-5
CASSSGLQETQYF
TGTGCCAGCAGTTCAGGGCTTCAAGAGACCCAGTACTTC
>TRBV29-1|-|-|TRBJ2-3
CSVEAGRGTDTQYF
TGCAGCGTTGAGGCAGGGAGAGGGACAGATACGCAGTATTTT
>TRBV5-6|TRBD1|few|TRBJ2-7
CASSLETGVTEQYF
TGTGCCAGCAGCTTGGAGACAGGGGTAACCGAGCAGTACTTC
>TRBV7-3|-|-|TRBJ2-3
CASSLRQGGTDTQYF
TGTGCCAGCAGCTTAAGACAGGGAGGAACAGATACGCAGTATTTT